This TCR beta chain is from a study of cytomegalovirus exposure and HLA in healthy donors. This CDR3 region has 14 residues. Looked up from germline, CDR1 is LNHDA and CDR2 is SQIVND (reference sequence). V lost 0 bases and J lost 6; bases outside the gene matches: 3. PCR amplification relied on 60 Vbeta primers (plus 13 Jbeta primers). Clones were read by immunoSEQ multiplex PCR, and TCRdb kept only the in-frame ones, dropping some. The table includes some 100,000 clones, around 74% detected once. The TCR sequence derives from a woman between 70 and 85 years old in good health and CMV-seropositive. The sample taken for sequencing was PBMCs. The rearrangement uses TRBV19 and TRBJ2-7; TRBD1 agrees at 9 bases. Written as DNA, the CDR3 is TGTGCCAGTAGTATAGATGGGACAGGGCGCGAGCAGTACTTC. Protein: CASSIDGTGREQYF.